This note documents a single T cell receptor beta chain sequence. As originally analysed: Reference gene primer amplification in the assay estimated nucleated cell counts. Sequencing was performed with immunoSEQ multiplex PCR; in TCRdb, only in-frame clones are kept and a portion is missing. V, J and clone size derive from that table, while D and trimming were established from the DNA sequence. The sample contains about 170,000 clones, 82% of which appear only once. The CDR3 sequence is 16 residues long. The V and J ends lost 2 bases and 4 bases, in that order; junction bases with no gene match: 6. Germline CDR1 is MNHEY and CDR2 is SMNVEV (reference sequence). This entry comes from a study of blood T cell repertoires in COVID-19. Overall study context: Sites across the United States, Italy and Spain contributed samples from acute and convalescent COVID-19. Sample material is recorded as cDNA or gDNA derived from T cells, B-cell-depleted T cells, or PBMCs.

The TCR sequence derives from a woman of 80 years or more with acute or convalescent COVID-19. Sequenced sample: peripheral blood. The rearrangement joins TRBV27 to TRBJ2-1; 9 positions match TRBD2. The CDR3 DNA follows: TGTGCCAGCAGTTTAGAATCGACTAGCGGTTACAATGAGCAGTTCTTC. Its protein is CASSLESTSGYNEQFF.